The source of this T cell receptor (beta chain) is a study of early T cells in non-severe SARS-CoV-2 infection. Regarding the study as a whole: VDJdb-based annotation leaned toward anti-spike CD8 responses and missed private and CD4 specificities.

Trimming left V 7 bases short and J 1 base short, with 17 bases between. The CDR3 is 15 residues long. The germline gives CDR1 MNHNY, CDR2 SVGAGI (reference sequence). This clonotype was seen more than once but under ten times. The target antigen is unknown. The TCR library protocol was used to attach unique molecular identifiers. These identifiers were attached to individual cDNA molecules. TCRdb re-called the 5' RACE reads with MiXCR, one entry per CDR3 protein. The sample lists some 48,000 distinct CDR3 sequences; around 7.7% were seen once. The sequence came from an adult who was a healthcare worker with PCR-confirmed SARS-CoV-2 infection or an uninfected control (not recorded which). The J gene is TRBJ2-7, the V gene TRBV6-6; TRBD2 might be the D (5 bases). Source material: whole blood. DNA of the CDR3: TGTGCCAGCACAAAAGGCCGGGGAAAGTCCTACGAGCAGTACTTC. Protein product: CASTKGRGKSYEQYF.